This T cell receptor (beta chain) was captured in a study of T cell changes during pregnancy in multiple sclerosis. Trimming shortened V by 0 bases and J by 8 bases, and 16 bases separated the two germline ends. The CDR3 totals 15 residues. Germline CDR1 reads LGHNA; CDR2 reads YSLEER. Here immunoSEQ multiplex PCR was the method, and the copy in TCRdb shows in-frame clones only, minus some. The sample shows 39,000 or so clones, around 90% of them seen only once. The source was CD4+ T cells from peripheral blood mononuclear cells, collected after pregnancy. This clonotype was sampled from a female donor in good health, enrolled as a control in a pregnancy study. The chain carries TRBV4-3 and TRBJ1-2; possible D gene TRBD1, 5 bases. The CDR3 DNA reads TGCGCCAGCAGCCAAGATAGACGGCAGGGAAGCGGCTACACCTTC. It yields the protein CASSQDRRQGSGYTF.